This paragraph covers one T cell receptor beta chain sequence. Its cognate antigen is unknown. MiXCR, applied by TCRdb to the RT-PCR reads, yields one record per CDR3 protein. The sample includes about 610,000 distinct CDR3 sequences, 12% to 15% of them seen just once. Germline CDR1 and CDR2: LNHDA and SQIVND (reference sequence). CDR3 length: 14 amino acids. The V gene end was trimmed by 6 bases and the J gene end by 2 bases; junction bases not matched to a gene: 5. The sample originates from a study of response to subunit inactivated influenza vaccine. Study conclusions and caveats: It was the authors' suggestion that each seasonal influenza vaccination recruits few new T cells.

The clonotype was recovered from a man aged 45 to 65 who received an inactivated influenza vaccine. The rearrangement joins TRBV19 to TRBJ2-3; 7 bases fit TRBD1. The sequencing here drew on PBMCs from blood, taken 12 days after vaccination. In DNA form, the CDR3 reads TGTGCCAGTAGGACTACAGGGGTCACAGATACGCAGTATTTT. It translates to CASRTTGVTDTQYF.